This T cell receptor (beta chain) appears in the sequencing data of a study of shared clonotypes between healthy human individuals. Overall study findings and caveats: In a few donors, around 5.5% of naive CD4 clonotypes appeared in common.

Assay used: immunoSEQ multiplex PCR; TCRdb lists only in-frame clones, some missing. The sample lists about 2 million clones, approximately 95% seen once, with around 0.13% in the top ten. The CDR3 consists of 14 residues. Trimming cost V 6 bases and J 6 bases; bases outside gene matches: 10. Germline V gene data show CDR1 as SGHVS and CDR2 as FQNEAQ. In the case of this clone: As yet, its antigen is unknown.

This sequence joins TRBV7-8 and TRBJ1-2; 7 bases align to TRBD1. The sequencing input was naive CD4+ T cells sorted from blood. The subset denotes: CD45RA+ positively selected. The receptor's source is a man aged 18 to 30 in good health. DNA of the CDR3: TGTGCCAGCAGATCACCGACAGGGACGGATGGCTACACCTTC. Translating gives CASRSPTGTDGYTF.